The clone carrying this TCR beta chain was recorded once. These data come from a study of blood T cell repertoires in COVID-19. In the study overall: Nucleic acid was either cDNA or gDNA, and it came from T cells, B-cell-depleted T cells, or PBMCs.

CDR1 is LNHNV, CDR2 YYDKDF, per germline (reference sequence). V was pared by 1 base and J by 2 bases, with 6 bases of the junction left unmatched. The CDR3 has 16 residues. Study processing details: Amplifying reference gene primers gave estimates of nucleated cell counts. Produced via immunoSEQ multiplex PCR; TCRdb's table is partial and in-frame only. From that table come the V and J calls and clone size; the DNA was used to work out D and trimming. The sample comprises roughly 280,000 clones, roughly 90% of which are singletons, and 2.5% to 3% rests with the top ten. This receptor was taken from a man aged 40-49 years who had been exposed to COVID-19. The chain recombines TRBV15 with TRBJ2-3, with 7 bases fitting TRBD1. The sequencing input was PBMCs or T cells enriched from blood (not recorded which). This chain's CDR3 is CATSRAKQGNTDTQYF. The DNA of the CDR3 is TGTGCCACCAGCAGAGCGAAACAGGGGAACACAGATACGCAGTATTTT.